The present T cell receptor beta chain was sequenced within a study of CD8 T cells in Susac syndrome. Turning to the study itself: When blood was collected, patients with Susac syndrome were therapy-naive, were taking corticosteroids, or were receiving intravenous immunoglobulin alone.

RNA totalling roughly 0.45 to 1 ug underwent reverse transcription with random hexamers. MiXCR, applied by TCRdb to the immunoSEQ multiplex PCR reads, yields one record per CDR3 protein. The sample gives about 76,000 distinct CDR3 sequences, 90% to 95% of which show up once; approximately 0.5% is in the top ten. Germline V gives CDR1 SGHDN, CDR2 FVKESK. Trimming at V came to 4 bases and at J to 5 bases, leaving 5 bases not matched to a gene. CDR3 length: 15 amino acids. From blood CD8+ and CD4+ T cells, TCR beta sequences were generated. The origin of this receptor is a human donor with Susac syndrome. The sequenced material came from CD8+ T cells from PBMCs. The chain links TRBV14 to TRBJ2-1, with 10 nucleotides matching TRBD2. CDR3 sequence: CASSPGLAGDNEQFF. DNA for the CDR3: TGTGCCAGCAGCCCCGGTCTAGCGGGAGACAATGAGCAGTTCTTC.